This T cell receptor beta chain was found in a study of shared T cell receptors in the human thymus. The germline V gene encodes CDR1 SGHRS and CDR2 YFSETQ. Trimming stripped 0 bases from V and 4 bases from J, with 9 bases between. CDR3 length equals 14 residues. The repertoire was sequenced with immunoSEQ multiplex PCR; TCRdb's copy has only in-frame clones and lacks some. The sample includes almost 550,000 clones, 70% to 80% of them seen just once. The sample was also linked to a second study, of human thymus T cells. That source notes: Corrective heart surgery yielded the resections from which the thymus tissue came. V and J gene usage appeared biased in thymic and blood repertoires. Among unrelated individuals, related research reported thymic repertoires that overlapped highly.

The TCR comes from a boy in the first two years of life with a congenital heart defect. Sequencing was carried out using thymocytes. The V and J genes are TRBV5-1 and TRBJ2-3; unclear D gene. The CDR3 reads CASSLVCISDTQYF. CDR3 nucleotides: TGCGCCAGCAGCTTGGTCTGTATTTCAGATACGCAGTATTTT. The entire variable domain, with the rest obtained from reference TRBV5-1 and TRBJ2-3, is as follows: KAGVTQTPRYLIKTRGQQVTLSCSPISGHRSVSWYQQTPGQGLQFLFEYFSETQRNKGNFPGRFSGRQFSNSRSEMNVSTLELGDSALYLCASSLVCISDTQYFGPGTRLTVL.